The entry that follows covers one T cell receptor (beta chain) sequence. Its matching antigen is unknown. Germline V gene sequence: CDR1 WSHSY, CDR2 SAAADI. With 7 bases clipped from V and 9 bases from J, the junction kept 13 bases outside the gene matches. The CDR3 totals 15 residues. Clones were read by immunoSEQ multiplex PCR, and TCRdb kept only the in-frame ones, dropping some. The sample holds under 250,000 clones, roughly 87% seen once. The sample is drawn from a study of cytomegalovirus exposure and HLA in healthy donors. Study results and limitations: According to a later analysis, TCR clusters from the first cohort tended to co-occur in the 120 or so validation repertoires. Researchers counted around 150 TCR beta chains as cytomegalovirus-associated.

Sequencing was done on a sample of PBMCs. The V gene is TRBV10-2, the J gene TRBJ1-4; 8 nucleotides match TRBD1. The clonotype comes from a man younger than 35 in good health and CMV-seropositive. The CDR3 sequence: CASTRQGRSDQKLFF. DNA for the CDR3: TGCGCCAGCACTCGACAGGGGCGCTCGGATCAAAAACTGTTTTTT.